Listed below are T cell receptor beta chains from one sample, sequenced in a study of blood T cell repertoires in COVID-19. Using immunoSEQ multiplex PCR, the repertoire was profiled, and TCRdb retains in-frame clones only, with some absent. The table has about 160,000 clones, about three quarters seen once. Sequencing was done on a sample of peripheral blood. The receptors come from a man aged 55 to 70 with acute or convalescent COVID-19. The CDR3 runs from the conserved cysteine through the conserved F or W. A D gene is named only where the DNA matches it firmly. Clone size is not always given. Where it is, it says once, few, many or a class for expanded clones.

j_gene | d_gene | v_gene | abundance | CDR3aa | CDR3nt
TRBJ1-1 | TRBD1 | TRBV2 | NA | CASSEEEEAGGLEDTEAFF | TGTGCCAGCAGTGAAGAGGAGGAGGCAGGGGGCTTGGAGGACACTGAAGCTTTCTTT
TRBJ2-2 | TRBD1 | TRBV7-8 | NA | CASSLVVTGDTGELFF | TGTGCCAGCAGCTTAGTGGTGACAGGGGATACCGGGGAGCTGTTTTTT
TRBJ1-1 | TRBD1 | TRBV3-1/TRBV3-2 | NA | CASAGTGRGTEAFF | TGTGCCAGCGCCGGGACAGGGCGGGGTACTGAAGCTTTCTTT
TRBJ1-2 | TRBD1 | TRBV5-1 | NA | CASSEQGGNYGYTF | TGCGCCAGCAGCGAACAGGGGGGTAACTATGGCTACACCTTC
TRBJ1-5 | NA | TRBV2 | NA | CASTIDSNQPQHF | TGTGCCAGCACTATTGACAGTAATCAGCCCCAGCATTTT
TRBJ1-1 | NA | TRBV5-6 | NA | CASSSPGDGDTEAFF | TGTGCCAGCAGCTCTCCAGGGGATGGGGACACTGAAGCTTTCTTT
TRBJ2-7 | NA | TRBV19 | NA | CASSIVGGEAEQYF | TGTGCCAGTAGTATCGTTGGAGGGGAGGCCGAGCAGTACTTC
TRBJ1-6 | TRBD1 | TRBV6-5 | NA | CASRTGQNNSPLHF | TGTGCCAGCAGGACGGGACAGAATAATTCACCCCTCCACTTT
TRBJ2-3 | NA | TRBV5-1 | few | CASSPGDTTRTDTQYF | TGCGCCAGCAGCCCCGGGGACACTACAAGAACAGATACGCAGTATTTT
TRBJ2-2 | TRBD1 | TRBV19 | NA | CASRGVRGLPGELFF | TGTGCCAGTAGGGGGGTGAGGGGGCTGCCCGGGGAGCTGTTTTTT
TRBJ1-4 | NA | TRBV21-1 | NA | CASSKSGATVREKLFF | TGTGCCAGCAGCAAAAGTGGTGCTACGGTTCGTGAAAAACTGTTTTTT
TRBJ2-2 | TRBD1 | TRBV7-3 | NA | CASSMDRGAGELFF | TGTGCCAGCAGTATGGACAGGGGGGCCGGGGAGCTGTTTTTT
TRBJ2-7 | NA | TRBV5-1 | NA | CASSPQPPGEQYF | TGCGCCAGCAGCCCTCAGCCTCCGGGCGAGCAGTACTTC
TRBJ2-7 | NA | TRBV27 | few | CASSTGGYEQYF | TGTGCCAGCAGTACCGGGGGATACGAGCAGTACTTC
TRBJ1-2 | NA | TRBV5-8 | NA | CASSLRTVNYGYTF | TGTGCCAGCAGCCTCCGGACAGTTAACTATGGCTACACCTTC
TRBJ1-5 | NA | TRBV19 | many | CASEARPKGVWQPQHF | TGTGCCAGTGAGGCCCGACCAAAGGGGGTATGGCAGCCCCAGCATTTT
TRBJ1-1 | NA | TRBV7-2 | NA | CASSKGSVPEAFF | TGTGCCAGCAGCAAGGGGTCGGTCCCTGAAGCTTTCTTT
TRBJ1-4 | NA | TRBV12-3/TRBV12-4 | NA | CASSWDIGEKLFF | TGTGCCAGCAGTTGGGACATTGGAGAAAAACTGTTTTTT
TRBJ1-3 | TRBD1 | TRBV9 | NA | CASRAAGTGAGNTIYF | TGTGCCAGCAGAGCCGCCGGGACAGGGGCTGGAAACACCATATATTTT
TRBJ2-1 | TRBD2 | TRBV7-9 | NA | CASSGRLAGGYNEQFF | TGTGCCAGCAGCGGGAGACTAGCGGGGGGCTACAATGAGCAGTTCTTC
TRBJ2-6 | NA | TRBV12-5 | NA | CASGPPRGGISLGANVLTF | TGTGCTAGTGGCCCGCCCCGGGGAGGTATCTCTCTCGGGGCCAACGTCCTGACTTTC
TRBJ2-5 | NA | TRBV11-2 | NA | CASSLDFLAWQETQYF | TGTGCCAGCAGCTTAGATTTTCTAGCATGGCAAGAGACCCAGTACTTC
TRBJ1-4 | TRBD1 | TRBV4-3 | NA | CASSQDPAGGASEKLFF | TGCGCCAGCAGCCAAGATCCCGCAGGGGGCGCGAGTGAAAAACTGTTTTTT
TRBJ2-2 | TRBD1 | TRBV5-1 | NA | CASSFALTGGNTGELFF | TGCGCCAGCAGCTTTGCCCTGACAGGGGGGAACACCGGGGAGCTGTTTTTT
TRBJ1-2 | NA | TRBV30 | NA | CAWNSERQEKYTF | TGTGCCTGGAATAGCGAAAGACAGGAGAAATACACCTTC
TRBJ1-1 | NA | TRBV2 | NA | CASSEGSYTEAFF | TGTGCCAGCAGTGAAGGCAGTTACACTGAAGCTTTCTTT
TRBJ2-7 | TRBD1 | TRBV13 | NA | CASSHRDRAYEQYF | TGTGCCAGCAGCCACCGGGACAGGGCCTACGAGCAGTACTTC
TRBJ1-2 | NA | TRBV5-1 | NA | CASSLDRNYGYTF | TGCGCCAGCAGCCTTGACAGGAACTATGGCTACACCTTC
TRBJ1-6 | NA | TRBV19 | NA | CASSMAGSPLHF | TGTGCCAGTAGTATGGCGGGTTCACCCCTCCACTTT
TRBJ2-7 | NA | TRBV11-2 | NA | CASSRDTYYEQYF | TGTGCCAGCAGCCGGGACACCTACTACGAGCAGTACTTC
TRBJ1-1 | NA | TRBV11-1 | many | CASSLGVTEAFF | TGTGCCAGCAGCTTAGGAGTGACTGAAGCTTTCTTT
TRBJ2-7 | NA | TRBV27 | NA | CAGDREKYF | TGTGCCGGCGACAGAGAAAAGTACTTC
TRBJ1-2 | NA | TRBV11-2 | NA | CASSSQVQANYGYTF | TGTGCCAGCAGCTCGCAGGTACAAGCTAACTATGGCTACACCTTC
TRBJ2-5 | TRBD1 | TRBV7-3 | NA | CASRRQGEETQYF | TGTGCCAGCCGAAGACAGGGAGAAGAGACCCAGTACTTC
TRBJ2-2 | TRBD1 | TRBV7-8 | once | CASRPNRGLSGELFF | TGTGCCAGCAGGCCCAACAGGGGGCTAAGCGGGGAGCTGTTTTTT
TRBJ1-5 | NA | TRBV6-5 | NA | CASSYSAGGQPQHF | TGTGCCAGCAGTTACTCGGCAGGAGGACAGCCCCAGCATTTT
TRBJ1-5 | NA | TRBV16 | NA | CASSQSPIEGQPQHF | TGTGCCAGCAGCCAATCGCCGATTGAGGGTCAGCCCCAGCATTTT
TRBJ1-5 | NA | TRBV7-9 | NA | CASSSSVNQPQHF | TGTGCCAGCAGCTCTTCAGTCAATCAGCCCCAGCATTTT
TRBJ1-1 | NA | TRBV3-1/TRBV3-2 | NA | CASSQVTGMNTEAFF | TGTGCCAGCAGCCAAGTTACAGGCATGAACACTGAAGCTTTCTTT
TRBJ2-1 | TRBD1 | TRBV5-1 | NA | CASSWTGQGSYNEQFF | TGCGCCAGCAGCTGGACGGGACAGGGATCCTACAATGAGCAGTTCTTC
TRBJ1-6 | NA | TRBV5-5 | NA | CASSLQGSYNSPLHF | TGTGCCAGCAGCTTACAGGGCTCCTATAATTCACCCCTCCACTTT
TRBJ2-2 | NA | TRBV4-3 | NA | CASSQGAANTGELFF | TGCGCCAGCAGCCAAGGGGCAGCGAACACCGGGGAGCTGTTTTTT
TRBJ1-5 | NA | TRBV3-1/TRBV3-2 | NA | CASSQDTGHQPQHF | TGTGCCAGCAGCCAAGATACAGGGCATCAGCCCCAGCATTTT
TRBJ1-2 | NA | TRBV30 | once | CASTRARGYTF | TGTGCCTCTACGAGGGCGAGAGGCTACACCTTC
TRBJ2-3 | TRBD1 | TRBV3-1/TRBV3-2 | NA | CASSQVRDRGITDTQYF | TGTGCCAGCAGCCAAGTTCGGGACAGGGGAATCACAGATACGCAGTATTTT
TRBJ2-1 | TRBD1 | TRBV30 | NA | CAWSRGQGANEQFF | TGTGCCTGGAGTAGGGGACAGGGGGCCAATGAGCAGTTCTTC
TRBJ1-1 | TRBD1 | TRBV28 | few | CASSLGQGMMNTEAFF | TGTGCCAGCAGTTTGGGACAGGGCATGATGAACACTGAAGCTTTCTTT
TRBJ1-2 | TRBD1 | TRBV12-3/TRBV12-4 | NA | CASSLQGAYGYTF | TGTGCCAGCAGTTTACAGGGGGCCTACGGCTACACCTTC
TRBJ1-2 | NA | TRBV5-1 | NA | CASSQPGTYGYTF | TGCGCCAGCAGCCAGCCGGGAACTTATGGCTACACCTTC
TRBJ1-5 | NA | TRBV30 | NA | CAWSVRGRGLNQPQHF | TGTGCCTGGAGTGTACGTGGCAGGGGCCTTAATCAGCCCCAGCATTTT
TRBJ1-2 | TRBD1 | TRBV24-1 | few | CATSDRSGTGLYTF | TGTGCCACCAGTGATCGATCCGGGACAGGGCTGTACACCTTC
TRBJ2-2 | TRBD2 | TRBV3-1/TRBV3-2 | many | CASSHKTSGDTGELFF | TGTGCCAGCAGCCACAAAACTAGCGGGGACACCGGGGAGCTGTTTTTT
TRBJ2-1 | TRBD2 | TRBV7-2 | once | CASSYRGGGWNEQFF | TGTGCCAGCAGCTATCGGGGGGGCGGATGGAATGAGCAGTTCTTC
TRBJ2-7 | NA | TRBV3-1/TRBV3-2 | NA | CASSQAIWGHEQYF | TGTGCCAGCAGCCAAGCCATATGGGGCCACGAGCAGTACTTC
TRBJ1-1 | TRBD1 | TRBV30 | NA | CAWRGTGGVEAFF | TGTGCCTGGAGGGGGACAGGGGGTGTTGAAGCTTTCTTT
TRBJ1-1 | NA | TRBV12-5 | few | CASGTGESNTEAFF | TGTGCTAGTGGCACCGGGGAGTCGAACACTGAAGCTTTCTTT
TRBJ1-1 | TRBD1 | TRBV11-2 | NA | CASSIQGVGAEAFF | TGTGCCAGCAGCATACAGGGGGTAGGAGCTGAAGCTTTCTTT
TRBJ2-2 | NA | TRBV5-1 | many | CASSLPQGAVGELFF | TGCGCCAGCAGCCTACCGCAAGGCGCGGTCGGGGAGCTGTTTTTT